This T cell receptor beta chain was captured in a study of T cell changes during pregnancy in multiple sclerosis. Here immunoSEQ multiplex PCR was the method, and the copy in TCRdb shows in-frame clones only, minus some. The sample lists approximately 21,000 clones, about 85% seen once, with about a sixth in the top ten. Trimming pared 4 bases from V and 5 bases from J, leaving 11 bases between. Germline V CDR1 and CDR2: MRHNA, SNTAGT. This CDR3 comprises 14 residues. The gene calls are TRBV6-4 and TRBJ2-2, with D unresolved. The origin of this receptor is a female donor in good health, enrolled as a control in a pregnancy study. Sequences were derived from CD8+ T cells from peripheral blood mononuclear cells, sampled in the first trimester of pregnancy. CDR3 sequence (DNA): TGTGCCAGCAGTGTAGCCTACGAGACCGGGGAGCTGTTTTTT. It encodes CASSVAYETGELFF.